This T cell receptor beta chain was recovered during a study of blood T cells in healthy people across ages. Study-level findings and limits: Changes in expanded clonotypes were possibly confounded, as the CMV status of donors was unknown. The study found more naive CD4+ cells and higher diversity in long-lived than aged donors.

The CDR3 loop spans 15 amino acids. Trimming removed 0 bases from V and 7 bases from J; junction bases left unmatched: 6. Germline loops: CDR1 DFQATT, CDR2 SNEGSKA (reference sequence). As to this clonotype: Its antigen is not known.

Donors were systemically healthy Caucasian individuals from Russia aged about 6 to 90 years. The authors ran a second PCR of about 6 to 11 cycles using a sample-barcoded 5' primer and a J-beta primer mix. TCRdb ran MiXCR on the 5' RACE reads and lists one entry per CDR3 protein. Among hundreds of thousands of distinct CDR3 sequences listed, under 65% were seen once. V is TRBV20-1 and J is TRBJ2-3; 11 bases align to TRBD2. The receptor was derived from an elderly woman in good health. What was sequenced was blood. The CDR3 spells CSARDFTSGSYTQYF. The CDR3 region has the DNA TGCAGTGCTAGAGATTTTACTAGCGGGAGCTATACGCAGTATTTT.